One sample yielded the 5 T cell receptor beta chains listed below, sequenced in a study of response to subunit inactivated influenza vaccine. Using its own MiXCR run on the RT-PCR reads, TCRdb lists one record per CDR3 protein. The sample has 710,000 or so distinct CDR3 sequences; approximately 15% are singletons. This material consisted of PBMCs from blood, taken 11 to 12 days after vaccination. All receptors come from a man aged 50 or older who received an inactivated influenza vaccine.

This clonotype was detected only a few times. The rearrangement uses TRBV2 and TRBJ2-1; TRBD2 matches at 12 bases. V was pared by 7 bases and J by 7 bases, with 11 bases of the junction left unmatched. The CDR3 runs to 16 residues. The V gene's germline CDR1 is SNHLY and CDR2 FYNNEI. CDR3 protein: CASMGHTSGRLNEQFF. The CDR3 region has the DNA TGTGCCAGCATGGGCCATACTAGCGGGAGGTTGAATGAGCAGTTCTTC.

This clonotype was seen more than once but under ten times. This chain connects TRBV2 to TRBJ2-2; D is ambiguous. Trimming pared 6 bases from V and 7 bases from J, leaving 12 bases between. CDR3 length: 13 amino acids. Germline CDR1 is SNHLY and CDR2 is FYNNEI. The CDR3: CASSAVGIGELFF. The CDR3 DNA is TGTGCCAGCAGCGCCGTCGGTATCGGGGAGCTGTTTTTT.

The chain is built from TRBV12-3 or TRBV12-4 and TRBJ1-4; D not certain. The CDR3 extends over 15 amino acids. The V and J ends lost 0 bases and 8 bases respectively, with 13 bases between them. CDR3 in amino acids: CASSLAPFLGEKLFF. The DNA for the CDR3 is TGTGCCAGCAGTTTAGCGCCCTTTTTAGGGGAAAAACTGTTTTTT.

This clonotype was observed a few times. The chain links TRBV5-1 to TRBJ2-1, with a weak D call TRBD1 (5 bases). With 4 bases removed from V and 4 bases from J, the gap between germline ends came to 18 bases. CDR1 is SGHRS and CDR2 is YFSETQ in the germline V gene. This CDR3 is 16 amino acids long. CDR3 in amino acids: CASSPVGAVFYNEQFF. DNA for the CDR3: TGCGCCAGCAGCCCAGTAGGGGCCGTATTTTACAATGAGCAGTTCTTC.

The rearrangement joins TRBV2 to TRBJ2-3; possible D gene TRBD2, 5 bases. The CDR3 is made up of 15 amino acids. Trimming took 2 bases from V and 3 from J, leaving 12 bases between them. Germline assignment: CDR1 SNHLY and CDR2 FYNNEI. CDR3 amino acids: CASSEYGRGTDTQYF. For the CDR3, the DNA is TGTGCCAGCAGTGAATACGGAAGAGGGACAGATACGCAGTATTTT.